This TCR beta chain was captured by sequencing in a study of control samples from healthy donors and cancer patients. The method was immunoSEQ multiplex PCR; TCRdb's version includes in-frame clones alone and lacks a portion of them. The sample consists of some 89,000 clones, around nine tenths of them appearing once. Trimming took 5 bases from V and 4 from J, leaving 13 bases between them. The CDR3 covers 14 residues. CDR1 SGHAT and CDR2 FQDESV come from the germline V gene (reference sequence). This clone was counted between two and nine times. The chain recombines TRBV11-1 with TRBJ2-3; possibly TRBD2 for D (6 bases). Input material: blood. The TCR originated in a man aged 30-40 years in good health. The CDR3 DNA sequence: TGTGCCAGCAGCACGGAGGGGAGGTCAGATACGCAGTATTTT. Translating it yields CASSTEGRSDTQYF.